This T cell receptor (beta chain) was recorded in a study of T cells in Graves' hyperthyroidism and ophthalmopathy. General study results and limits: Onset of ophthalmopathy came a median roughly 6.5 months after the model predicted it. Most thyroid clonotypes that were expanded above 0.001 also turned up in blood. From stable hyperthyroidism, ophthalmopathy was separated by a 13 V-J model.

The CDR3 contains 15 residues. With 4 bases clipped from V and 3 bases from J, the junction kept 6 bases outside the gene matches. Germline V gene sequence: CDR1 SEHNR, CDR2 FQNEAQ (reference sequence). Orbital computed tomography, thyroid ultrasound, serum thyroxine and TRAb, and clinical symptoms together informed the diagnoses. Using RNA transcripts as the source, TCR beta CDR3 regions were amplified. TCR CDR3 underwent first-round RT-PCR with the HTBI primer set. TCRdb analysed the multiplex PCR reads with MiXCR anew, one entry per CDR3 protein. Here the sample spans 500,000 to 600,000 distinct CDR3 sequences, 46% being singletons. This clonotype was counted at least ten times. Its cognate antigen is unknown.

This TCR was recovered from an adult woman with Graves' disease, either hyperthyroidism or ophthalmopathy (not recorded which). The chain is built from TRBV7-9 and TRBJ1-2; 9 nucleotides line up with TRBD1. The sequenced sample was peripheral blood or thyroid tissue (not recorded which). Here the CDR3 reads CASSSIRDRDYGYTF. The CDR3 DNA follows: TGTGCCAGCAGCTCCATAAGGGACAGGGACTATGGCTACACCTTC.